The source of this T cell receptor beta chain is a study of T cells in tumors after PD-1 blockade. Study background: Either cemiplimab 350 mg every 2 weeks or pembrolizumab 200 mg every 3 weeks was given. A subset received ongoing vismodegib 150 mg daily alongside anti-PD-1 therapy. Mean per blood sample: some 100,000 templates (24,679-257,772), about 37,000 unique clonotypes. Overall study results and limits: Blood contained about 38% of the tumor's TCR clonotypes.

In regard to this clone: Its cognate antigen is unknown.

Generated by immunoSEQ multiplex PCR, the TCRdb table keeps only in-frame clones and is missing some. The sample records about 60,000 clones, roughly 70% being singletons. CDR1 is SEHNR and CDR2 is FQNEAQ in the germline V gene (reference sequence). Germline trimming cut 4 bases from V and 3 bases from J; bases unmatched to any gene: 5. The CDR3 runs to 14 residues. This TCR was sampled from a human donor with basal cell carcinoma. The rearrangement joins TRBV7-9 to TRBJ2-7, with 8 bases lining up with TRBD1. This material consisted of PBMCs, taken after anti-PD-1 treatment. CDR3 DNA sequence: TGTGCCAGCAGCTACCGGGACAGGCACTACGAGCAGTACTTC. This encodes CASSYRDRHYEQYF.